The 8 T cell receptor beta chains in this list originate from one sample, sequenced in a study of OX40 agonist ivuxolimab in advanced cancers. Only in-frame clones appear in the TCRdb table, and some are missing; sequencing was by immunoSEQ multiplex PCR. The sample lists approximately 60,000 clones, under 85% occurring once. The material sequenced was CD4+ or CD8+ T cells sorted from blood, taken in a trial of the OX40 agonist ivuxolimab. The receptors were sampled from an adult with an advanced solid tumor such as melanoma, head and neck, liver or kidney cancer.

The chain couples TRBV7-2 to TRBJ2-7; D is perhaps TRBD2 (6 bases). V was clipped by 4 bases and J by 0 bases, with 13 bases between them. This CDR3 comprises 15 residues. In germline, CDR1 is SGHTA, CDR2 FQGNSA. Here the CDR3 reads CASSSAGRVSYEQYF. CDR3 nucleotide sequence: TGTGCCAGCAGCTCAGCGGGCAGGGTCTCCTACGAGCAGTACTTC.

This sequence joins TRBV20-1 and TRBJ2-7; possible D gene TRBD1, 5 bases. The germline V gene encodes CDR1 DFQATT and CDR2 SNEGSKA (reference sequence). The CDR3 has 11 residues. Deletions cut 2 bases from V and 6 bases from J, with 8 bases between. This CDR3 is CSARQGVEQYF. CDR3 sequence (DNA): TGCAGTGCTAGACAAGGGGTCGAGCAGTACTTC.

CDR3 DNA: TGCGCCAGCAGCCACGGGACAGTTAACTACGAGCAGTACTTC. Its translation: CASSHGTVNYEQYF. The J gene is TRBJ2-7, the V gene TRBV5-1; 7 nucleotides match TRBD1. V lost 4 bases, J lost 3 bases, and 7 bases stayed unmatched. Germline CDR1 reads SGHRS; CDR2 reads YFSETQ. The CDR3 contains 14 residues.

V usage is TRBV28 and J usage is TRBJ2-7; 8 positions match TRBD2. Losses at the gene ends were 2 bases for V and 0 bases for J; bases not matched to a gene: 3. Germline V gene lookup returns CDR1 MDHEN and CDR2 SYDVKM. The length of the CDR3 is 15 residues. CDR3 amino acids: CASSLLAGLSYEQYF. Written as DNA, the CDR3 is TGTGCCAGCAGTTTACTAGCGGGCCTCTCCTACGAGCAGTACTTC. The full variable domain, its missing parts supplied by reference TRBV28 and TRBJ2-7, is DVKVTQSSRYLVKRTGEKVFLECVQDMDHENMFWYRQDPGLGLRLIYFSYDVKMKEKGDIPEGYSVSREKKERFSLILESASTNQTSMYLCASSLLAGLSYEQYFGPGTRLTVT.

The chain uses TRBV2 and TRBJ1-1; D might be TRBD1 (5 bases). Germline CDR1 and CDR2: SNHLY and FYNNEI. The V end lost 5 bases, the J end lost 2 bases, and 18 bases lay between the germline ends. The CDR3 has 16 residues. In DNA, the CDR3 is TGTGCCAGCAGTTCAGACAATCCGGGGCCAAACACTGAAGCTTTCTTT. Its protein product is CASSSDNPGPNTEAFF.

The CDR3 DNA reads TGTGCCAGCTCGCCCGGGGGCGGGGGAAGCACAGATACGCAGTATTTT. Translating it yields CASSPGGGGSTDTQYF. The genes are TRBV18 and TRBJ2-3, with D possibly being TRBD2 (7 bases). CDR3 length: 16 amino acids. Germline CDR1 KGHSH, CDR2 LQKENI. The ends were cut back, 6 bases at V and 0 bases at J, with 16 bases in the middle.

The chain is built from TRBV6-5 and TRBJ2-1, with D possibly TRBD2 on 6 matching bases. Trimming took off 0 bases at V and 6 bases at J, with 12 bases between the two ends. The germline gives CDR1 MNHEY, CDR2 SVGAGI. The CDR3 is 15 residues long. CDR3 protein: CASSYSEGVGNEQFF. Written as DNA, the CDR3 is TGTGCCAGCAGTTACTCGGAGGGAGTAGGCAATGAGCAGTTCTTC.

The chain employs TRBV29-1 and TRBJ1-5; TRBD1 is a possible D gene (5 bases). V was shortened by 4 bases and J by 5 bases, with 9 bases between the two germline ends. CDR1 is SQVTM, CDR2 ANQGSEA, per germline. The CDR3 extends over 12 amino acids. The CDR3 spells CSVGRGDQPQHF. Here the CDR3 DNA reads TGCAGCGTTGGGCGGGGGGATCAGCCCCAGCATTTT.